The T cell receptor (beta chain) described here comes from a study of T-cell memory formation after mild COVID-19. The study, taken as a whole, reports: CD4/CD8 balance characterized clones contracting day 15 to 85, and CD4+ skew characterized later expanders.

5'RACE primed from the constant segment yielded TCR alpha and TCR beta cDNA libraries bearing sample barcodes and UMIs. TCRdb reanalysed the 5' RACE reads using MiXCR and keeps one entry per CDR3 protein. The sample lists around 340,000 distinct CDR3 sequences, roughly 13% occurring once. The V and J ends lost 5 bases and 10 bases respectively, with 15 bases between them. Looked up from germline, CDR1 is SGHTA and CDR2 is FQGNSA. There are 14 residues in the CDR3. Only a few counts were recorded for this clonotype. The antigen is undetermined. Sequences were obtained from PBMCs or a T cell subset sorted from them (not recorded which). The V call is TRBV7-2, the J call TRBJ1-6, with no clear D. The receptor was derived from a man in his late teens or twenties who had mild COVID-19 (a few samples of this study predate the infection). Cell type and time point are not known. CDR3 amino acids: CASSITAPESPLHF. The CDR3 nucleotides read TGTGCCAGCAGCATTACAGCGCCCGAATCACCCCTCCACTTT.